The 9 T cell receptor beta chains listed next were all sequenced from one sample in a study of T cell responses to AZD1222 COVID-19 vaccine. TCRdb's copy holds only in-frame clones and misses some; the assay was immunoSEQ multiplex PCR. This table holds approximately 150,000 clones, around nine tenths found once. The material sequenced was peripheral blood, taken on day 0 of AZD1222 vaccination. Receptors were obtained from an adult in good health.

The chain joins TRBV4-3 to TRBJ1-1; D uncertain. Germline assignment: CDR1 LGHNA and CDR2 YSLEER. With 4 bases removed from V and 0 bases from J, the gap between germline ends came to 18 bases. The CDR3 consists of 17 residues. CDR3 residues: CASSPLASGPMNTEAFF. CDR3 nucleotides: TGCGCCAGCAGCCCCTTAGCGTCCGGACCCATGAACACTGAAGCTTTCTTT.

The chain carries TRBV7-3 and TRBJ1-2; the match to TRBD1 covers 8 bases. With V trimmed by 5 bases and J by 4 bases, 12 bases remained unmatched. Germline values: CDR1 SGHTA, CDR2 FQGTGA. CDR3 size: 16 residues. The CDR3: CASSPNGVGTGYGYTF. The CDR3 nucleotides read TGTGCCAGCAGCCCAAATGGGGTGGGGACAGGCTATGGCTACACCTTC.

The CDR3 DNA follows: TGTGCCAGCAGCTTACTACGGAACACTGAAGCTTTCTTT. Protein: CASSLLRNTEAFF. This sequence joins TRBV5-4 and TRBJ1-1; D is ambiguous. V lost 2 bases, J lost 1 base, and 6 bases lay in between. Germline CDR1 is SGHNT and CDR2 is YYREEE (reference sequence). The CDR3 spans 13 residues.

This chain connects TRBV5-1 to TRBJ2-5, with TRBD1 as a possible D gene (6 bases). Per germline, CDR1 SGHRS and CDR2 YFSETQ. Trimming removed 4 bases at V and 1 base at J, with 11 bases between. The CDR3 is 14 amino acids. CDR3 coding DNA: TGCGCCAGCAGCGTGACAGGCATCCAAGAGACCCAGTACTTC. Translated, it gives CASSVTGIQETQYF. Full variable domain (outside the CDR3, taken from reference TRBV5-1 and TRBJ2-5): KAGVTQTPRYLIKTRGQQVTLSCSPISGHRSVSWYQQTPGQGLQFLFEYFSETQRNKGNFPGRFSGRQFSNSRSEMNVSTLELGDSALYLCASSVTGIQETQYFGPGTRLLVL.

The chain links TRBV25-1 to TRBJ1-1; 10 bases agree with TRBD1. The junction had 4 bases not matched to a gene; V was cut back by 3 bases and J by 3 bases. CDR3 length: 15 residues. Germline V gene data show CDR1 as MGHDK and CDR2 as SYGVNS. The CDR3 DNA reads as TGTGCCAGCAGTGACTCCGGGACAGGGGACACTGAAGCTTTCTTT. Translating it yields CASSDSGTGDTEAFF. The variable domain in full, completed from reference TRBV25-1 and TRBJ1-1, reads EADIYQTPRYLVIGTGKKITLECSQTMGHDKMYWYQQDPGMELHLIHYSYGVNSTEKGDLSSESTVSRIRTEHFPLTLESARPSHTSQYLCASSDSGTGDTEAFFGQGTRLTVV.

The CDR3 DNA reads TGCGCCAGCAGCCAAGTAGGGATCGGGGAGCTGTTTTTT. It is translated as CASSQVGIGELFF. The chain carries TRBV4-3 and TRBJ2-2; no firm D call. There are 13 residues in the CDR3. Trimming took off 1 base at V and 7 bases at J, with 7 bases between the two ends. The germline V gene encodes CDR1 LGHNA and CDR2 YSLEER.

The V and J genes are TRBV6-5 and TRBJ2-5, with D possibly called TRBD1 or TRBD2 (7 bases each). This CDR3 is built from 15 residues. V lost 7 bases to trimming and J lost 2 bases, with 17 bases between them. CDR1 is MNHEY, CDR2 SVGAGI, per germline. The CDR3 DNA is TGTGCCAGCATACGACAGGGAGGGGGGCAAGAGACCCAGTACTTC. Protein: CASIRQGGGQETQYF.

This clone was detected a few times. The chain recombines TRBV7-9 with TRBJ2-2; 8 bases are shared with TRBD2. The CDR3 loop spans 14 amino acids. Trimming at V came to 10 bases and at J to 4 bases, leaving 8 bases not matched to a gene. CDR1 is SEHNR, CDR2 FQNEAQ, per germline (reference sequence). CDR3 nucleotides: TGTGCCACCTCGGGAGGGGGACGCACCGGGGAGCTGTTTTTT. Protein sequence: CATSGGGRTGELFF. Full variable domain (outside the CDR3, taken from reference TRBV7-9 and TRBJ2-2): DTGVSQNPRHKITKRGQNVTFRCDPISEHNRLYWYRQTLGQGPEFLTYFQNEAQLEKSRLLSDRFSAERPKGSFSTLEIQRTEQGDSAMYLCATSGGGRTGELFFGEGSRLTVL.

V and J are TRBV7-2 and TRBJ2-5; D perhaps matches TRBD2 (5 bases). The germline V gene encodes CDR1 SGHTA and CDR2 FQGNSA. V lost 5 bases and J lost 5, with 18 bases in between. The length of the CDR3 is 15 residues. CDR3 region: CASSTNQLGVETQYF. The CDR3 bases are TGTGCCAGCAGCACGAACCAACTAGGCGTTGAGACCCAGTACTTC. The full variable domain, with the rest looked up from reference TRBV7-2 and TRBJ2-5, is GAGVSQSPSNKVTEKGKDVELRCDPISGHTALYWYRQSLGQGLEFLIYFQGNSAPDKSGLPSDRFSAERTGGSVSTLTIQRTQQEDSAVYLCASSTNQLGVETQYFGPGTRLLVL.